The 25 T cell receptor beta chains below come from one sample, sequenced in a study of tumor-infiltrating lymphocytes in primary liver carcinoma. Germline DNA was also extracted, and blood RNA derived from unsorted whole blood. Production of TCR beta cDNA used around 0.45 ug total RNA together with a constant-region primer. Employing slightly modified ARM-PCR, three nested multiplex PCR rounds were run, and these gave rise to the TCR beta libraries. The first two PCR rounds, roughly 10 cycles each, used TRBV1-TRBV30 forward primers and a C-beta reverse primer. A single record per CDR3 protein comes from TCRdb applying MiXCR to the multiplex PCR reads. Counted here are almost 200,000 distinct CDR3 sequences, approximately 65% occurring once; the ten biggest clones make up approximately 7%. The sample taken for sequencing was peripheral blood. The receptors shown here come from a woman aged 55 to 70 with primary liver carcinoma and hepatitis B virus infection.

There are many counts of this clonotype. This chain links TRBV4-1 with TRBJ2-7, with D unresolved. CDR3 size: 15 residues. Germline CDR1 and CDR2: MGHRA and YSYEKL. Deletions cut 0 bases from V and 4 bases from J, with 13 bases between. The CDR3, as DNA: TGCGCCAGCAGCCAAGATTCGTCCTCCGTTTACGAGCAGTACTTC. Translation: CASSQDSSSVYEQYF.

Worth noting for this clonotype: This clone may be a read error of a much larger clone one base away. V is TRBV7-9 and J is TRBJ1-1; D possibly corresponds to TRBD1 (5 bases). This CDR3 is 16 amino acids long. Germline loops: CDR1 SEHNR, CDR2 FQNEAQ (reference sequence). The CDR3 sequence is CAGSLAGSGLNTEAFF. The CDR3 nucleotides read TGTGCCGGCAGCTTAGCAGGGTCGGGATTGAACACTGAAGCTTTCTTT.

The table lists this clonotype with a count of one. The chain combines TRBV11-2 with TRBJ2-2; D is undetermined. Trimming pared 6 bases from V and 7 bases from J, leaving 9 bases between. This CDR3 comprises 12 residues. CDR1 is SGHAT and CDR2 is FQNNGV in the germline V gene. In nucleotides, the CDR3 is TGTGCCAGCAGTTTCTCGGTCGGGGAGCTGTTTTTT. It yields the protein CASSFSVGELFF.

On this clonotype: As the CDR3 is not closed by the conserved phenylalanine or tryptophan, this likely results from a read error. The rearrangement uses TRBV11-3 and TRBJ2-3, with a tentative D call TRBD2 (6 bases). Germline V lookup: CDR1 SGHNT, CDR2 YENEEA. This CDR3 has 14 amino acids. CDR3 sequence: CASSFYGREDTQYL. CDR3 nucleotides: TGTGCTAGCAGCTTCTACGGGAGAGAAGATACGCAGTATTTG.

In regard to this clonotype: A read error may produce the germline difference seen at one junction end. The chain recombines TRBV12-3 or TRBV12-4 with TRBJ2-3; 9 bases line up with TRBD1. There are 14 residues in the CDR3. The CDR3 sequence: CASGRDRARNTQYF. Here the CDR3 DNA reads TGTGCCAGCGGCCGGGACAGGGCAAGGAATACCCAGTATTTT.

With regard to this clonotype: This may stem from a read error, because a much larger clone lies one nucleotide away. This chain links TRBV5-4 with TRBJ2-1; 12 nucleotides align to TRBD2. Germline V gene sequence: CDR1 SGHNT, CDR2 YYREEE (reference sequence). The CDR3 has 18 residues. Losses at the gene ends were 4 bases for V and 3 bases for J; bases not matched to a gene: 11. The CDR3 nucleotides are TGTGCCAGCAGCCCAAGTAGCCCTAGCGGGAGGGTCTACAATGAGCAGTTCTTC. Translation gives CASSPSSPSGRVYNEQFF.

Turning to this clonotype: An end of the junction does not agree with germline; a read error may underlie this. The chain is built from TRBV11-2 and TRBJ2-7; the match to TRBD1 covers 9 bases. CDR1 and CDR2 (germline): SGHAT, FQNNGV. This CDR3 spans 14 amino acids. The CDR3 DNA follows: TGTGCAAGCAACGCTCGGGACAGGGTCTACGAGCAGTACTTC. This translates into CASNARDRVYEQYF.

The table lists this clonotype with a few counts. The chain combines TRBV28 with TRBJ1-5; 12 bases line up with TRBD1. This CDR3 comprises 16 residues. Germline V gene lookup returns CDR1 MDHEN and CDR2 SYDVKM. Trimming cost V 7 bases and J 6 bases; bases outside gene matches: 10. CDR3 loop: CASKMGGQGAGQPQHF. The CDR3, as DNA: TGTGCCAGCAAAATGGGGGGACAGGGGGCAGGTCAGCCCCAGCATTTT.

Many counts were recorded for this clonotype. The chain employs TRBV6-5 and TRBJ1-3; 7 bases line up with TRBD1. From germline, CDR1 is MNHEY and CDR2 SVGAGI. This CDR3 is 13 amino acids long. With 5 bases clipped from V and 7 bases from J, the junction kept 5 bases outside the gene matches. The CDR3 DNA follows: TGTGCCAGCAGTCGCGACAGGGTTAACACCATATATTTT. Its translation is CASSRDRVNTIYF.

With respect to this clonotype: A read error is possible here, since a much larger clone lies one base away. The chain has TRBV4-1 and TRBJ2-1; 7 nucleotides agree with TRBD2. V gave up 4 bases and J gave up 8 bases; unmatched junction bases: 2. Germline V gene data show CDR1 as MGHRA and CDR2 as YSYEKL. There are 12 residues in the CDR3. In DNA form, the CDR3 reads TGCGCCAGCAGCCCGCGGGGGTATGAGCAGTTCTTC. Protein: CASSPRGYEQFF.

The chain couples TRBV5-5 to TRBJ2-7; possibly TRBD2 for D (5 bases). The CDR3 totals 15 residues. Per the germline V gene, CDR1 is SGHKS and CDR2 is YYEKEE (reference sequence). Trimming removed 4 bases at V and 6 bases at J, with 20 bases between. CDR3 in amino acids: CASSPRSEGRGEQYF. CDR3 nucleotides: TGTGCCAGCAGCCCCCGATCAGAGGGCCGGGGCGAGCAGTACTTC.

Worth noting for this clonotype: At one end, the junction sequence differs from germline, possibly due to a read error. The DNA for the CDR3 is TGTGCCAGCAGTGAACCGGGACGGAGTGTGGGAAACACCATATACTTT. Amino acids: CASSEPGRSVGNTIYF. The chain has TRBV28 and TRBJ1-3, with D possibly TRBD1 on 5 matching bases. The CDR3 is 16 residues long. Germline CDR1 reads MDHEN; CDR2 reads SYDVKM.

In the case of this clonotype: One end of the junction fails to match germline, which may point to a read error. The rearrangement joins TRBV10-3 to TRBJ2-3; 7 bases fit TRBD1. CDR1 and CDR2 (germline): ENHRY, SYGVKD. CDR3 length: 15 amino acids. The CDR3 spells CVISDGTVSTDAQYF. The CDR3 nucleotides are TGTGTCATCAGTGACGGGACAGTTAGCACAGATGCGCAGTATTTT.

The chain is built from TRBV5-1 and TRBJ1-5; maybe TRBD1 (5 bases). Germline V gene sequence: CDR1 SGHRS, CDR2 YFSETQ. The CDR3 totals 15 residues. V shed 6 bases and J shed 4 bases, with 17 bases lying between them. This CDR3 is CASNLSGTGNQPQHF. The DNA for the CDR3 is TGCGCCAGCAACCTCTCCGGGACGGGTAATCAGCCCCAGCATTTT.

About this clonotype itself: The final CDR3 position lacks the conserved phenylalanine or tryptophan, pointing to a likely read error. This sequence joins TRBV11-3 and TRBJ2-3; D gene ambiguous. There are 15 residues in the CDR3. Trimming shortened V by 5 bases and J by 1 base, and 13 bases separated the two germline ends. The V gene's germline CDR1 is SGHNT and CDR2 YENEEA. CDR3 sequence: CASSKIGLRTDTQYY. In DNA, the CDR3 is TGTGCCAGCAGCAAGATAGGGTTACGCACAGATACGCAGTATTAT.

About this clonotype: A much more abundant neighbour one base away suggests this may be a read error. This rearrangement joins TRBV4-2 to TRBJ2-5; 8 positions match TRBD1. CDR1 LGHNA and CDR2 YNFKEQ come from the germline V gene. The CDR3 spans 15 residues. For the CDR3, the DNA is TGTGCCGGCAGCCAAGATGGGACAGGCCAAGAGACCCAGTACTTC. Protein sequence: CAGSQDGTGQETQYF.

A remark on this clonotype: Relative to the germline gene, one junction end is altered; a read error may explain this. This rearrangement joins TRBV14 to TRBJ2-7; D is unresolved. CDR1 is SGHDN, CDR2 FVKESK, per germline. The CDR3 covers 15 residues. The chain's CDR3 is CPSSRELLGTYEQYF. In DNA form, the CDR3 reads TGTCCCAGTAGCCGAGAACTCCTGGGGACCTACGAGCAGTACTTC.

This clonotype was seen just once. The CDR3 DNA follows: TGTGCCAGCAGCTTAGAGGGACTCAACTCCACAGATACGCAGTATTTT. Translating it yields CASSLEGLNSTDTQYF. V usage is TRBV11-1 and J usage is TRBJ2-3; D perhaps matches TRBD2 (6 bases). This CDR3 is 16 amino acids long. Germline V gene sequence: CDR1 SGHAT, CDR2 FQDESV (reference sequence). Trimming left V 1 base short and J 2 bases short, with 13 bases between.

J is TRBJ2-5 and V is TRBV6-1; D might be TRBD1 (6 bases). The CDR3 covers 16 residues. The ends were cut back, 6 bases at V and 8 bases at J, with 25 bases in the middle. Germline V gene data show CDR1 as MNHNS and CDR2 as SASEGT. This CDR3 is CASRFLRDTGKGTQYF. CDR3 sequence (DNA): TGTGCCAGCAGATTCCTCCGCGATACAGGGAAAGGAACCCAGTACTTC.

At least ten counts were recorded for this clonotype. The chain has TRBV4-1 and TRBJ1-4, with D perhaps matching TRBD1 (6 bases). V was trimmed by 0 bases and J by 8 bases, leaving 22 bases between them. Germline CDR1 is MGHRA and CDR2 is YSYEKL. This CDR3 is 18 amino acids long. The CDR3, as DNA: TGCGCCAGCAGCCAAGAAGAGGGGAGGGGGGATCGGCAAGAAAAACTGTTTTTT. This encodes CASSQEEGRGDRQEKLFF.

In regard to this clonotype: This could be a read error, since a much larger clone is one nucleotide away. The chain uses TRBV12-3 or TRBV12-4 and TRBJ2-5, with a weak D call TRBD2 (6 bases). This CDR3 region has 15 residues. The CDR3 protein is CASKGLVADQEIQYF. For the CDR3, the DNA is TGTGCCAGCAAAGGGTTAGTAGCGGACCAAGAGATCCAGTACTTC.

Notes on this clonotype: Since a much larger clone is just one base distant, this may be a read error. The V gene is TRBV5-5, the J gene TRBJ2-5; D possibly corresponds to TRBD1 (5 bases). From germline, CDR1 is SGHKS and CDR2 YYEKEE (reference sequence). Trimming cost V 7 bases and J 2 bases, with 12 bases left between them. This CDR3 spans 13 amino acids. The CDR3 DNA sequence: TGTGCCAGCGGCCCTGCAGGGCAAGAGACCCAGTACTTC. Amino acid sequence: CASGPAGQETQYF.

Concerning this clonotype itself: A clone one base away is much larger, so this may be a read error. CDR3 in amino acids: CSVERLVGGNNEQFF. The CDR3 coding sequence is TGCAGCGTTGAACGTCTAGTGGGAGGAAACAATGAGCAGTTCTTC. The rearrangement links TRBV29-1 to TRBJ2-1; the D gene is possibly TRBD2 (6 bases). CDR3 length: 15 amino acids. Trimming cost V 2 bases and J 5 bases, with 16 bases left between them. Germline V gene lookup returns CDR1 SQVTM and CDR2 ANQGSEA.

A single count supports this clonotype. J is TRBJ1-2 and V is TRBV6-5; no firm D call. V lost 2 bases to trimming and J lost 10 bases, with 14 bases between them. CDR1 and CDR2 from the germline V gene are MNHEY and SVGAGI. There are 13 residues in the CDR3. This CDR3 is CASSYNMVPPYTF. In nucleotides, the CDR3 is TGTGCCAGCAGTTACAACATGGTTCCTCCCTACACCTTC.

Turning to this clonotype: A much larger clone differs by one base, so this may be a read error. This sequence joins TRBV5-6 and TRBJ2-7, with a weak D call TRBD2 (5 bases). The germline V gene has CDR1 SGHDT and CDR2 YYEEEE. The CDR3 contains 13 residues. CDR3 residues: CASTDGRSYEHYF. CDR3 nucleotide sequence: TGTGCCAGCACCGATGGGAGATCCTACGAGCACTACTTC.